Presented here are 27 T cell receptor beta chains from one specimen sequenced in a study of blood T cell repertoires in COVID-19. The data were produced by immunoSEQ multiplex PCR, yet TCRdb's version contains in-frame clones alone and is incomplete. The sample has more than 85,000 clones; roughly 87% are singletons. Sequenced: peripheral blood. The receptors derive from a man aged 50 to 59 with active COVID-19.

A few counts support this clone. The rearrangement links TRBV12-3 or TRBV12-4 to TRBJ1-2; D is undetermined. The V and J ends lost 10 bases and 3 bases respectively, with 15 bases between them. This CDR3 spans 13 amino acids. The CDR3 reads CATSTHRDYGYTF. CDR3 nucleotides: TGTGCCACCTCGACACATCGTGACTATGGCTACACCTTC.

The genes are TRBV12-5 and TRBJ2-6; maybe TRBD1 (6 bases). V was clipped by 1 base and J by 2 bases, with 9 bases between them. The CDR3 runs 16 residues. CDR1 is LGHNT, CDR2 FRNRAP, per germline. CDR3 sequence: CASGLDREPGANVLTF. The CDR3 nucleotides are TGTGCTAGTGGTTTGGACAGGGAGCCTGGGGCCAACGTCCTGACTTTC.

The CDR3 loop is CASRSPTGTNQWDTQYF. The DNA of the CDR3 is TGCGCCAGCAGATCACCCACTGGGACAAACCAATGGGATACGCAGTATTTT. This sequence joins TRBV10-1 and TRBJ2-3, with a possible D match to TRBD1 (6 bases). The CDR3 loop spans 17 amino acids. Trimming removed 6 bases at V and 6 bases at J, with 25 bases between. Germline assignment: CDR1 WNHNN and CDR2 SYGVQD (reference sequence).

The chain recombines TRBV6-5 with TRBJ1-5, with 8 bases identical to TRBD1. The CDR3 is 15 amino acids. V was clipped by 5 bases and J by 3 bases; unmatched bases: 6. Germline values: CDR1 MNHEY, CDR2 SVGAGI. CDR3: CASSRTGLSNQPQHF. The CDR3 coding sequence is TGTGCCAGCAGTCGGACAGGGTTATCCAATCAGCCCCAGCATTTT.

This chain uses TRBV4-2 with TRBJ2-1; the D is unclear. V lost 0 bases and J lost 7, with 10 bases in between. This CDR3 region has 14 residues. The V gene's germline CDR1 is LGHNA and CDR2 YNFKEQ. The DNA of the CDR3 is TGTGCCAGCAGCCAAGAGAAAATCTATAATGAGCAGTTCTTC. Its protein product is CASSQEKIYNEQFF.

CDR3 loop: CASSSRMDSFLYF. The CDR3 DNA reads TGTGCCAGCAGCTCGAGGATGGACAGCTTCTTATATTTT. J is TRBJ1-3 and V is TRBV11-1, with D possibly matching TRBD1 (6 bases). Trimming took 4 bases from V and 14 from J, leaving 18 bases between them. Germline V CDR1 and CDR2: SGHAT, FQDESV (reference sequence). The CDR3 extends over 13 amino acids. The variable domain in full, completed from reference TRBV11-1 and TRBJ1-3, reads EAEVAQSPRYKITEKSQAVAFWCDPISGHATLYWYRQILGQGPELLVQFQDESVVDDSQLPKDRFSAERLKGVDSTLKIQPAELGDSAMYLCASSSRMDSFLYFGEGSWLTVV.

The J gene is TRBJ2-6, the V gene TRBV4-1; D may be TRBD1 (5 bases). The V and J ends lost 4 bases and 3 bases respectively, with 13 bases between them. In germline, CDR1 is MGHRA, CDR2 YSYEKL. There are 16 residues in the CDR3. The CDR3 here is CASSRSTVDGANVLTF. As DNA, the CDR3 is TGCGCCAGCAGCCGGTCGACAGTTGATGGGGCCAACGTCCTGACTTTC.

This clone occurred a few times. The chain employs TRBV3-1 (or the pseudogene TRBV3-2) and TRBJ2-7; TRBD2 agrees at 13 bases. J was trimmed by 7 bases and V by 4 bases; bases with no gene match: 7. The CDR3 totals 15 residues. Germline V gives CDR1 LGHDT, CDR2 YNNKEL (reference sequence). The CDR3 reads CASSPTSGGAGEQYF. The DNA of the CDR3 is TGTGCCAGCAGCCCAACTAGCGGGGGGGCTGGTGAGCAGTACTTC.

The CDR3 DNA reads TGTGCCAGCAGCTTAGACGCAGGTTCCGGGGAGCTGTTTTTT. Its protein is CASSLDAGSGELFF. The genes are TRBV7-9 and TRBJ2-2; D gene uncertain. The V gene's germline CDR1 is SEHNR and CDR2 FQNEAQ (reference sequence). CDR3 length: 14 residues. With 1 base removed from V and 6 bases from J, the gap between germline ends came to 9 bases.

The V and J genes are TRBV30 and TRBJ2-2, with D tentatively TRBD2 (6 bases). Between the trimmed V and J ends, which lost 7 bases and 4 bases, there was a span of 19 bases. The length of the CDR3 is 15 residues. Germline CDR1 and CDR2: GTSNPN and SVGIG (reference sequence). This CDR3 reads CAYTRTMARTGELFF. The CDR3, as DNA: TGTGCCTATACCCGGACTATGGCTCGCACCGGGGAGCTGTTTTTT.

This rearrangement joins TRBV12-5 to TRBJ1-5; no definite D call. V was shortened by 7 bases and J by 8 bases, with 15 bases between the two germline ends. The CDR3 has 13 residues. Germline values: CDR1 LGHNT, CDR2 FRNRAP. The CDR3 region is CASANTVEKPQHF. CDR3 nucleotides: TGTGCTAGTGCCAATACCGTTGAGAAGCCCCAGCATTTT. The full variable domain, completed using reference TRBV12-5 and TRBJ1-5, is DARVTQTPRHKVTEMGQEVTMRCQPILGHNTVFWYRQTMMQGLELLAYFRNRAPLDDSGMPKDRFSAEMPDATLATLKIQPSEPRDSAVYFCASANTVEKPQHFGDGTRLSIL.

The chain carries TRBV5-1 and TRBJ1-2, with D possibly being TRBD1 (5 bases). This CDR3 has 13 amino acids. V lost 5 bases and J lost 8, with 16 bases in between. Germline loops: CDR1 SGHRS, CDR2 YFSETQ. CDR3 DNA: TGCGCCAGCAGTCCCCGGTGGGAGGGGGGCTACACCTTC. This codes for CASSPRWEGGYTF.

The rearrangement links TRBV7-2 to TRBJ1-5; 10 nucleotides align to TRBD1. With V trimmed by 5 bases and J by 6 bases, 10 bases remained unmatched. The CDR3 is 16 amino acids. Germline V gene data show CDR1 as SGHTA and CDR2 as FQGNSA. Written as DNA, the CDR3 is TGTGCCAGCAGCCTTCAGACCGGGACAGGGGTTCAGCCCCAGCATTTT. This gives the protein CASSLQTGTGVQPQHF.

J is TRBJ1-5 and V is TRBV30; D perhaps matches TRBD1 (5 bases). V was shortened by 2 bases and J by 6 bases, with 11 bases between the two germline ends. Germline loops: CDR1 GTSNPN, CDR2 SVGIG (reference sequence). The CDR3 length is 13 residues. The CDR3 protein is CAWSLQGGQPQHF. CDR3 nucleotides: TGTGCCTGGAGTCTGCAGGGAGGTCAGCCCCAGCATTTT.

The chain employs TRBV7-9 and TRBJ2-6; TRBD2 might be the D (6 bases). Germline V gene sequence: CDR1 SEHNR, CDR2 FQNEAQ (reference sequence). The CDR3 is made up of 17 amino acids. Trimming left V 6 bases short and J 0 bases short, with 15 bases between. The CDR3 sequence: CASRSGTLNSGANVLTF. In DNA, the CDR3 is TGTGCCAGCAGGTCCGGGACTTTGAACTCTGGGGCCAACGTCCTGACTTTC.

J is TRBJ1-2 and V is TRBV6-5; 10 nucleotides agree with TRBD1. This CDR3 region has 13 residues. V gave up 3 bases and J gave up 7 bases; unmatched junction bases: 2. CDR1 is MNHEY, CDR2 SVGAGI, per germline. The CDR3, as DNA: TGTGCCAGCAGTTATCGGACAGGGGGTGGCTACACCTTC. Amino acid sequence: CASSYRTGGGYTF.

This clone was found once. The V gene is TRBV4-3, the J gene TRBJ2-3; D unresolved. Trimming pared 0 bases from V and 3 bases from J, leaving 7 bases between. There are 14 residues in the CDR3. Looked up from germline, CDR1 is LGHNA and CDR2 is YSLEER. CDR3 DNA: TGCGCCAGCAGCCAAGATCGTTATACAGATACGCAGTATTTT. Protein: CASSQDRYTDTQYF.

Here the CDR3 reads CASSEPLSSYNSPLHF. The CDR3 DNA is TGTGCCAGCAGTGAACCTCTTAGCTCCTATAATTCACCCCTCCACTTT. V is TRBV6-1 and J is TRBJ1-6; D remains unclear. This CDR3 region has 16 residues. Germline-derived CDR1 and CDR2 are MNHNS and SASEGT. Trimming cost V 2 bases and J 0 bases, with 8 bases left between them.

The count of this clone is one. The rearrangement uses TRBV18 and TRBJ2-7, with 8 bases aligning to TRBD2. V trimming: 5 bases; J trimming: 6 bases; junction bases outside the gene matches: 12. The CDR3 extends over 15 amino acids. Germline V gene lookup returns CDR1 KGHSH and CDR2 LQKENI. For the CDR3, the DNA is TGTGCCAGCTCAAAAGGACCCGGGACTAGTTCCGAGCAGTACTTC. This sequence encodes CASSKGPGTSSEQYF.

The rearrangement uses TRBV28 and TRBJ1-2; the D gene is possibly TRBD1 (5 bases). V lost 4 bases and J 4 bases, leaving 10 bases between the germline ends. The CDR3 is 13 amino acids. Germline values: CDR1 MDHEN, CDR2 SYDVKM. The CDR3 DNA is TGTGCCAGCAGTTGGTTGGACACCTATGGCTACACCTTC. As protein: CASSWLDTYGYTF.

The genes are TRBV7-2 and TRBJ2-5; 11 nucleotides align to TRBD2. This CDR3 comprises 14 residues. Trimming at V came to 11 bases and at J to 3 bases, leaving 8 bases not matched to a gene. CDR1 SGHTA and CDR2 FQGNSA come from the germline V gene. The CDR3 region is CAGGSGGAKETQYF. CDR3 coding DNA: TGTGCCGGGGGTAGCGGGGGGGCTAAAGAGACCCAGTACTTC.

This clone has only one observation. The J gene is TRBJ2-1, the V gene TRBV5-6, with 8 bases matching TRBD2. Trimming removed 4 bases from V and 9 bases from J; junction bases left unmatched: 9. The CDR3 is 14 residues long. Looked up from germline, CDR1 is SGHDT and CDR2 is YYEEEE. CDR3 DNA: TGTGCCAGCAGCCCGGGACTAGGAATCGGTGAGCAGTTCTTC. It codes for CASSPGLGIGEQFF.

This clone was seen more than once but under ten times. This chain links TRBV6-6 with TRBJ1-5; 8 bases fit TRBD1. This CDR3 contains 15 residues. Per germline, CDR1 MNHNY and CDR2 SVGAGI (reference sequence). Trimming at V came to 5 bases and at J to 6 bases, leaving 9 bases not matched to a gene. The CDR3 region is CASSVDRALFQPQHF. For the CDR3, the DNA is TGTGCCAGCAGTGTGGACAGGGCCCTATTTCAGCCCCAGCATTTT.

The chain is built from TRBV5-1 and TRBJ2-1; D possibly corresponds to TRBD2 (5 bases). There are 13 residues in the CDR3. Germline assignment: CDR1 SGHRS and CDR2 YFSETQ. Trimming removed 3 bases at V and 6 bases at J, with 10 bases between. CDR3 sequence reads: CASSSRASNEQFF. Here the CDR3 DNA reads TGCGCCAGCAGCTCGCGGGCCTCCAATGAGCAGTTCTTC.

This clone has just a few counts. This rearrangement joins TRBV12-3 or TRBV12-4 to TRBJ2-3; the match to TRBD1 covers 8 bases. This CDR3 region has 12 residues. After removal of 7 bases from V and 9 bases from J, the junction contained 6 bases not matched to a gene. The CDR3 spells CASTLSGGTQYF. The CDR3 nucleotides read TGTGCCAGCACCCTGTCAGGGGGCACGCAGTATTTT.

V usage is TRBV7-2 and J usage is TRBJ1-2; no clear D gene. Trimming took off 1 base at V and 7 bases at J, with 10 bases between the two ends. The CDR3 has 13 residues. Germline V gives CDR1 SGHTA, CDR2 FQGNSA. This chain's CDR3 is CASSLGYRVGYTF. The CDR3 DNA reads TGTGCCAGCAGCTTAGGGTACAGAGTTGGCTACACCTTC.

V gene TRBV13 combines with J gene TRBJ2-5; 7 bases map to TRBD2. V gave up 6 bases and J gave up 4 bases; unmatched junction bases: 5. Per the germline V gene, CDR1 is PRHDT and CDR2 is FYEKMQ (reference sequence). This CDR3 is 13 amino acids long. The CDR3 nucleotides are TGTGCCAGCAGACCTGGGGGGGGAGAGACCCAGTACTTC. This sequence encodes CASRPGGGETQYF.